This TCR beta chain was profiled in a study of blood T cell repertoires in COVID-19. Turning to the study itself: The analysed material was cDNA or gDNA that came from T cells, B-cell-depleted T cells, or PBMCs.

In the source study's methods: Amplifying reference gene primers gave estimates of nucleated cell counts. Profiled with immunoSEQ multiplex PCR; TCRdb holds only in-frame clones, not every one. Clone size and the V and J calls come from that table; the DNA yielded D and trimming. The sample has some 69,000 clones; roughly 87% are singletons. The length of the CDR3 is 13 residues. CDR1 and CDR2 from the germline V gene are ENHRY and SYGVKD. V shed 5 bases and J shed 6 bases, with 10 bases lying between them. A Seattle source enrolled patients during active infection and followed them longitudinally. This TCR derives from a man aged 45-65 years with COVID-19, enrolled during active disease. The material sequenced was peripheral blood. The rearrangement links TRBV10-3 to TRBJ2-2; a weak D match, TRBD2 (5 bases). The CDR3 nucleotides are TGTGCCATCAGTTTACTAGAGGCCGGGGAGCTGTTTTTT. This encodes CAISLLEAGELFF.